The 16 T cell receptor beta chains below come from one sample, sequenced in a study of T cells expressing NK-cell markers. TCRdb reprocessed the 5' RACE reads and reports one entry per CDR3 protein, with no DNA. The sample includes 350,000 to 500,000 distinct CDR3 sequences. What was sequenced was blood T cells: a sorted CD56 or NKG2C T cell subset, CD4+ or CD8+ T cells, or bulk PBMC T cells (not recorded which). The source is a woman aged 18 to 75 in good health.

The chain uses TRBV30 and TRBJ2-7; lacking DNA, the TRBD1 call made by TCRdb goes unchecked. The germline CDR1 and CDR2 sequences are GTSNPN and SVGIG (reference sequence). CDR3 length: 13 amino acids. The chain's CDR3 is CAWIRDKSYEQYF.

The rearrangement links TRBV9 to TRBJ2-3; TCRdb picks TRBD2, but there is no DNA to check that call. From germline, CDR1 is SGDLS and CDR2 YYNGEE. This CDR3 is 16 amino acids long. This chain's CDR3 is CASSGEAGGATDTQYF.

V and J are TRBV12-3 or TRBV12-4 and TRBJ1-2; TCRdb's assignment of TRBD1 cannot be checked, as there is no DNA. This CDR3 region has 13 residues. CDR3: CASSGQGHYGYTF.

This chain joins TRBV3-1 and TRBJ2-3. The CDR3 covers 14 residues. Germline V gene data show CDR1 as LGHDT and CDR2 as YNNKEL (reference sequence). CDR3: CASSQATGTDTQYF.

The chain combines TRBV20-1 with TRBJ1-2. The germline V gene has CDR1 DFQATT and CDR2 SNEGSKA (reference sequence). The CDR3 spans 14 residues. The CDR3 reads CSASPQANYYGYTF.

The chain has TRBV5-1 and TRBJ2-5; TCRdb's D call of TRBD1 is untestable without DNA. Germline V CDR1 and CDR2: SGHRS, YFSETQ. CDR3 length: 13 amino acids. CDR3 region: CASSWEGTETQYF.

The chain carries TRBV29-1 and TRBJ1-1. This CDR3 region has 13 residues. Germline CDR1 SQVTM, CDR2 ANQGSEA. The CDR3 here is CSVVRGRSTEAFF.

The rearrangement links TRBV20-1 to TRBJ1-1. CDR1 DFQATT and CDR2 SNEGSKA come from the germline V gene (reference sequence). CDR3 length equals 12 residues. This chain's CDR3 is CSARYPATEAFF.

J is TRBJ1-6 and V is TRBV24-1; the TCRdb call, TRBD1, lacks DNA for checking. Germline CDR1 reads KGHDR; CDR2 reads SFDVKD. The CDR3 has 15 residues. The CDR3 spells CATRPPNPDNSPLHF.

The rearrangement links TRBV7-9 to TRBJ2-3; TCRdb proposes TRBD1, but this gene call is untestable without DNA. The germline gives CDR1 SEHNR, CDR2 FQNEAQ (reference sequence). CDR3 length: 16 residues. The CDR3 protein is CASSPQRGRRTDTQYF.

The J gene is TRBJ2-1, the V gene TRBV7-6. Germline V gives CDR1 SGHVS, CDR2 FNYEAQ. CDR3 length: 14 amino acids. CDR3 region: CASSQAGAHNEQFF.

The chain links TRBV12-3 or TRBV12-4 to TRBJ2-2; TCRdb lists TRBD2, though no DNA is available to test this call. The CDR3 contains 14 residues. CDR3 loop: CASSGGSGTGELFF.

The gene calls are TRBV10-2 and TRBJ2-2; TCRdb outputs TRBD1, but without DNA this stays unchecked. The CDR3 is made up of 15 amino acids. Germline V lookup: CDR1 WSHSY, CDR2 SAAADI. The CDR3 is CASSIAGTGVGELFF.

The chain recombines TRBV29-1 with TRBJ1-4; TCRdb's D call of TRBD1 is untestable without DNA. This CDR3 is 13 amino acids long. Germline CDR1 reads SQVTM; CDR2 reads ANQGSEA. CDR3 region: CSVGGRANEKLFF.

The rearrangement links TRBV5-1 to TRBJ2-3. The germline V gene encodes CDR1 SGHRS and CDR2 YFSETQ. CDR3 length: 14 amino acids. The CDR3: CASSHGYTTDTQYF. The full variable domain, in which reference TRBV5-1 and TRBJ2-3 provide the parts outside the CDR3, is KAGVTQTPRYLIKTRGQQVTLSCSPISGHRSVSWYQQTPGQGLQFLFEYFSETQRNKGNFPGRFSGRQFSNSRSEMNVSTLELGDSALYLCASSHGYTTDTQYFGPGTRLTVL.

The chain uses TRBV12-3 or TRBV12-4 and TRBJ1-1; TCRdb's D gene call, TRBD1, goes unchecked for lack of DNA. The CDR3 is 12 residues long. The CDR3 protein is CASSPPNTEAFF.